This is a list of T cell receptor beta chains from one sample in a study of metastatic and nonmetastatic thyroid tumors. With MiXCR, TCRdb called clones anew from the PCR reads. The sample yields over 11,000 clones, about a quarter seen once. The source material was blood. Receptors originate from a female donor with papillary thyroid cancer or a benign thyroid nodule (not recorded which). Some clones in this sample may be carry-over from other donors' samples. Both conserved end residues are part of each CDR3. A D gene is named only where the DNA matches it firmly. Size is omitted from some rows. Given values are once, few, many or a class for expanded clones.

J gene,D gene,V gene,clone size,CDR3 DNA,CDR3 protein
TRBJ2-1,TRBD1,TRBV30,medium-sized,TGTGCCTGGACCGGGACAGGGTACTACAATGAGCAGTTCTTC,CAWTGTGYYNEQFF
TRBJ2-5,NA,TRBV5-1,few,TGCGCCAGCAGTTCCGGACTCCGAGGAGGGACCCAGTACTTC,CASSSGLRGGTQYF
TRBJ2-1,TRBD2,TRBV7-3,NA,TGTGCCAGCAGCTTGACAGGGACTAGCCCATACAATGAGCAGTTCTTC,CASSLTGTSPYNEQFF
TRBJ2-1,TRBD2,TRBV10-3,NA,TGTGCCATCAGTGAACAAAAAGGACTAGCGGTCTCCTACAATGAGCAGTTCTTC,CAISEQKGLAVSYNEQFF
TRBJ1-1,NA,TRBV20-1,NA,TGCAGTGTCAGAGAGGGGGGCACTGAAGCTTTCTTT,CSVREGGTEAFF
TRBJ1-3,NA,TRBV12-3/TRBV12-4,many,TGTGCCAGCAGCCCTAGCTACCGACTGGAACCCCCTGGAAACACCATATATTTT,CASSPSYRLEPPGNTIYF
TRBJ1-5,NA,TRBV20-1,NA,TGCAGTGCTAGGGTTGCAGGGAATAGCAATCAGCCCCAGCATTTT,CSARVAGNSNQPQHF
TRBJ2-5,NA,TRBV7-2,many,TGTGCCAGCAGCTTAAAGACGTACCAAGAGACCCAGTACTTC,CASSLKTYQETQYF
TRBJ2-1,NA,TRBV28,few,TGTGCGAGCGGATTCTACAATGAGCAGTTCTTC,CASGFYNEQFF
TRBJ2-2,NA,TRBV5-1,NA,TGCGCCAGCAGCTTGGGAGAACCCACCGGTGATCTGTTTTTT,CASSLGEPTGDLFF
TRBJ2-7,NA,TRBV19,medium-sized,TGTGCCAGCCGCCGGGACTCGATTAACTACGAGCAGTACTTC,CASRRDSINYEQYF
TRBJ2-7,NA,TRBV27,few,TGTGCCAGCAGTTTCGCATTAGGGGGTTACGAGCAGTACTTC,CASSFALGGYEQYF
TRBJ2-7,NA,TRBV7-2,NA,TGTGCCAGCAGCTTAGCGGGTGGCCCCTACGAGCAGTACTTC,CASSLAGGPYEQYF
TRBJ1-1,TRBD1,TRBV7-2,many,TGTGCCAGCAGCCTGGGACAGGCGGCGAAAGCTTTCTTT,CASSLGQAAKAFF
TRBJ2-7,NA,TRBV5-1,medium-sized,TGCGCCAGCAGCTTGACACAGGGAGGTTGGTCCTACGAGCAGTACTTC,CASSLTQGGWSYEQYF
TRBJ2-2,TRBD2,TRBV11-2,many,TGTGCCAGCAGCTTGACTAGCGGGAGTCCAGGGGAGCTGTTTTTT,CASSLTSGSPGELFF
TRBJ2-1,TRBD2,TRBV6-1,NA,TGTGCCAGCAGGGTAGCGGGAGGGTCCATGAACAATGAGCAGTTCTTC,CASRVAGGSMNNEQFF
TRBJ2-1,TRBD2,TRBV28,few,TGTGCCAGCAGTCGGACTAGCGGGGGCCTCTCCTACAATGAGCAGTTCTTC,CASSRTSGGLSYNEQFF
TRBJ2-7,NA,TRBV6-1,medium-sized,TGTGCCAGCATCTTTCGGATAGGGAGCTACGAGCAGTACTTC,CASIFRIGSYEQYF
TRBJ2-1,NA,TRBV11-3,NA,TGTGCCAGCAGCTCCAACTTGGACACGAATGAGCAGTTCTTC,CASSSNLDTNEQFF
TRBJ2-1,TRBD1,TRBV20-1,large,TGCAGTGCCTCCGGGACAGATTCCTACAATGAGCAGTTCTTC,CSASGTDSYNEQFF
TRBJ1-1,NA,TRBV6-5,many,TGTGCCAGCAGTTACTCGATGAACACTGAAGCTTTCTTT,CASSYSMNTEAFF
TRBJ2-7,TRBD2,TRBV12-3/TRBV12-4,few,TGTGCCAGCACGCACAGGACTAGCGGTAGCTCCTACGAGCAGTACTTC,CASTHRTSGSSYEQYF
TRBJ2-7,TRBD1,TRBV11-2,NA,TGTGCCAGCAGTGGGACAGGGGGCCGAACCTACGAGCAGTACTTC,CASSGTGGRTYEQYF
TRBJ2-3,NA,TRBV20-1,once,TGCAGTGCTAGTACAGGATCGACAGATACGCAGTATTTT,CSASTGSTDTQYF